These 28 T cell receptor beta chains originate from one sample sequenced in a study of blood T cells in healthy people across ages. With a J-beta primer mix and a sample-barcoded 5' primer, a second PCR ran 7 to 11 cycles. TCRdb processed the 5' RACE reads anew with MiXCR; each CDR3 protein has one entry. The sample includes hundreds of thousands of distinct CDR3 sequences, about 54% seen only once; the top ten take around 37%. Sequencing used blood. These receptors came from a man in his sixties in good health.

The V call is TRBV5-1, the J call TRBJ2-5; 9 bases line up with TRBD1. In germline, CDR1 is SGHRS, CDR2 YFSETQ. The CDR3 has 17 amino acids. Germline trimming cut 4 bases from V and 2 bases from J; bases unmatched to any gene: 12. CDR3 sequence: CASSMGQGGGAQETQYF. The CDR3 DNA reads TGCGCCAGCAGCATGGGACAGGGCGGAGGGGCTCAAGAGACCCAGTACTTC. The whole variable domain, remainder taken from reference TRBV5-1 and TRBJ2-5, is KAGVTQTPRYLIKTRGQQVTLSCSPISGHRSVSWYQQTPGQGLQFLFEYFSETQRNKGNFPGRFSGRQFSNSRSEMNVSTLELGDSALYLCASSMGQGGGAQETQYFGPGTRLLVL.

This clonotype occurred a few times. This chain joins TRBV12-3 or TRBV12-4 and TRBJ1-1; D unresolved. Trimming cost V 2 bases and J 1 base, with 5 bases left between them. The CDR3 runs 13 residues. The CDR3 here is CASSLRQNTEAFF. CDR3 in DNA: TGTGCCAGCAGTTTAAGACAGAACACTGAAGCTTTCTTT.

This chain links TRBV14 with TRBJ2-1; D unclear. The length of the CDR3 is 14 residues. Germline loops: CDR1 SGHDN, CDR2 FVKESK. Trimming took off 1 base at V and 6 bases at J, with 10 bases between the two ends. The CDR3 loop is CASSQVTLSNEQFF. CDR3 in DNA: TGTGCCAGCAGCCAAGTTACGTTGAGCAATGAGCAGTTCTTC.

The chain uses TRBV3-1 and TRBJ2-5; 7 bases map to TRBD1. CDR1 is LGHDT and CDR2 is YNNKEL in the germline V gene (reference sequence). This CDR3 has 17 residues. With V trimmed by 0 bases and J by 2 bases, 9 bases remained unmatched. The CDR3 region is CASSQDLGTAKQETQYF. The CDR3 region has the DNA TGTGCCAGCAGCCAAGATCTTGGGACAGCCAAACAAGAGACCCAGTACTTC.

Written as DNA, the CDR3 is TGCGCCAGCAGCTTCGAGGGAGACGCAGGGGAAAAACTGTTTTTT. Its translation: CASSFEGDAGEKLFF. This chain joins TRBV5-1 and TRBJ1-4; the D gene is possibly TRBD1 (5 bases). The V end lost 2 bases, the J end lost 8 bases, and 16 bases lay between the germline ends. The CDR3 spans 15 residues. Germline V gene data show CDR1 as SGHRS and CDR2 as YFSETQ.

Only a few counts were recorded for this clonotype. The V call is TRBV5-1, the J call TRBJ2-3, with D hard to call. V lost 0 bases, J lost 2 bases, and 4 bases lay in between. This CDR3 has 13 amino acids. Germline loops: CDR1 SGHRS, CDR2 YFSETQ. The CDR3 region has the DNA TGCGCCAGCAGCTTGGTGCCCACAGATACGCAGTATTTT. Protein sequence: CASSLVPTDTQYF.

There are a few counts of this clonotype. The CDR3 DNA is TGTGCCAGCAGCATTGGACTATTCCAAGAGACCCAGTACTTC. This gives the protein CASSIGLFQETQYF. The rearrangement links TRBV7-8 to TRBJ2-5, with a possible D match to TRBD2 (6 bases). The germline V and J ends were trimmed by 5 bases and 1 base, with 11 bases remaining between them. The CDR3 consists of 14 residues. Germline V lookup: CDR1 SGHVS, CDR2 FQNEAQ.

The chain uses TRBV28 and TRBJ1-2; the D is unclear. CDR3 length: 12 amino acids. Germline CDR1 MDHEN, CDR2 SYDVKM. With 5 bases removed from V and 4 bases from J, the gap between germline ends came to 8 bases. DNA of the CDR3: TGTGCCAGCAGTCAAGAGGCCTATGGCTACACCTTC. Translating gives CASSQEAYGYTF.

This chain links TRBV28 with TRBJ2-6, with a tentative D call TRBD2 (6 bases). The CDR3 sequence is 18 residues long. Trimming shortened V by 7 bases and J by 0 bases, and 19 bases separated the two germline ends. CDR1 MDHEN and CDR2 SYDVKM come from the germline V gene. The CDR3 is CASTSGGFLTSGANVLTF. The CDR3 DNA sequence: TGTGCCAGCACAAGTGGGGGGTTTCTAACCTCTGGGGCCAACGTCCTGACTTTC. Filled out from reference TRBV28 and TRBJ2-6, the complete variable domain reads DVKVTQSSRYLVKRTGEKVFLECVQDMDHENMFWYRQDPGLGLRLIYFSYDVKMKEKGDIPEGYSVSREKKERFSLILESASTNQTSMYLCASTSGGFLTSGANVLTFGAGSRLTVL.

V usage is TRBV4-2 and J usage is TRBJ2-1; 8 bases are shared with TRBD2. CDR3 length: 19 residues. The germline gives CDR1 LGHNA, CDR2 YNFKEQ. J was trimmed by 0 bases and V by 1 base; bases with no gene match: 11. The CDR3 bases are TGTGCCAGCAGCCAAGTTAGGGCGGGGGGTCTGTGCTCCTACAATGAGCAGTTCTTC. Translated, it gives CASSQVRAGGLCSYNEQFF.

CDR3 amino acids: CAISARGGYQETQYF. The CDR3 nucleotides are TGTGCCATCAGCGCCCGGGGGGGATACCAAGAGACCCAGTACTTC. The rearrangement links TRBV10-3 to TRBJ2-5, with TRBD2 matching 8 bases. The V segment lost 6 bases and the J segment 0 bases; nucleotides outside the gene matches: 6. The CDR3 loop spans 15 amino acids. Germline V gives CDR1 ENHRY, CDR2 SYGVKD.

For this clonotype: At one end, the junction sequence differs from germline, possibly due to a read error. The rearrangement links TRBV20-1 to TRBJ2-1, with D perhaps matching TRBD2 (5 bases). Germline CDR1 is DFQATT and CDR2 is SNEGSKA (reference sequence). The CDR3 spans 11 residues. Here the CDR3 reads CSVAGYNVQFF. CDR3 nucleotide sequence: TGCAGCGTCGCGGGCTACAATGTGCAGTTCTTC.

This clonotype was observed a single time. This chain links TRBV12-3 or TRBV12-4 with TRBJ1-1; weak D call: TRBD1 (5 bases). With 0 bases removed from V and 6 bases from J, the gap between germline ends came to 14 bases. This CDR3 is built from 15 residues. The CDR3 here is CASSLAVGGGAEAFF. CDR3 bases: TGTGCCAGCAGTTTAGCGGTGGGCGGGGGAGCTGAAGCTTTCTTT.

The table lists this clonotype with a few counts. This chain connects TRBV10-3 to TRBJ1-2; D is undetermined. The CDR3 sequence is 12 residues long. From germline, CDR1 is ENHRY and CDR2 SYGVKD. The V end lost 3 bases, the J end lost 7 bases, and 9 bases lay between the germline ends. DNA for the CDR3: TGTGCCATCAGTGAATCAAGGTCTGGCTACACCTTC. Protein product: CAISESRSGYTF.

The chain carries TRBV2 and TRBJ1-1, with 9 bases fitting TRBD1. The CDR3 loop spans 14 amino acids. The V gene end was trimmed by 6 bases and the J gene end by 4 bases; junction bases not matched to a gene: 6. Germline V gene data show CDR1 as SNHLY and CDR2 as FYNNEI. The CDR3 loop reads CASRGQGRGTEAFF. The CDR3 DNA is TGTGCCAGCAGAGGACAGGGGCGAGGCACTGAAGCTTTCTTT. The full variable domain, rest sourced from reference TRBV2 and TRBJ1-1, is EPEVTQTPSHQVTQMGQEVILRCVPISNHLYFYWYRQILGQKVEFLVSFYNNEISEKSEIFDDQFSVERPDGSNFTLKIRSTKLEDSAMYFCASRGQGRGTEAFFGQGTRLTVV.

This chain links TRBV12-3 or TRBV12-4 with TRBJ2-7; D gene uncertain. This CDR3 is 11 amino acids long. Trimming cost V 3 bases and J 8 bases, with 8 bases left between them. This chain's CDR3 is CASSLRSKQYF. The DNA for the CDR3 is TGTGCCAGCAGTTTGCGGTCGAAGCAGTACTTC.

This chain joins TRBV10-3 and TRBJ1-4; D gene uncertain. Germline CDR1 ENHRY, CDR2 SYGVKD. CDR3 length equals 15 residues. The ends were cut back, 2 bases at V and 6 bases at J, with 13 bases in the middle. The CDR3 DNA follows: TGTGCCATCAGTGAGAGTGTTTCCCTTTATGAAAAACTGTTTTTT. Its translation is CAISESVSLYEKLFF.

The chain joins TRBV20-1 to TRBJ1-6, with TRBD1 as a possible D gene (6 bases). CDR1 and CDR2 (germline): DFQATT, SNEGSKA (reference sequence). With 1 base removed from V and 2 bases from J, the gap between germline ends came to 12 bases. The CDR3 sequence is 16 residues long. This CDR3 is CSARVQGEAYNSPLHF. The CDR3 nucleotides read TGCAGTGCTAGAGTACAGGGAGAAGCCTATAATTCACCCCTCCACTTT.

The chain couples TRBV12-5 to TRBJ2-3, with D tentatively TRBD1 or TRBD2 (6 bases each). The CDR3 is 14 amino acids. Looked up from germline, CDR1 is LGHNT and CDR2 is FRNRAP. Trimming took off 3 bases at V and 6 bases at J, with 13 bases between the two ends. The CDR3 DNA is TGTGCTAGTGGTTTATGGGGGGCCAGCGATACGCAGTATTTT. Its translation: CASGLWGASDTQYF.

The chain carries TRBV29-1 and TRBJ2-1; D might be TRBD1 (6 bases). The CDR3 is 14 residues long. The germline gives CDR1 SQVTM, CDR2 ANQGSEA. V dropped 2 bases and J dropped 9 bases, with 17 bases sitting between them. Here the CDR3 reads CSVEPRDKYREQFF. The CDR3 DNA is TGCAGCGTTGAACCCCGGGACAAGTACCGTGAGCAGTTCTTC.

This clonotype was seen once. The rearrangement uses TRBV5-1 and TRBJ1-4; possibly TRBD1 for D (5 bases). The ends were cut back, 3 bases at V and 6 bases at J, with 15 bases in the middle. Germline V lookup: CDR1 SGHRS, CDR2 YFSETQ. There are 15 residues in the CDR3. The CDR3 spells CASSSDLGDDEKLFF. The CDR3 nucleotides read TGCGCCAGCAGCTCGGATCTTGGGGACGATGAAAAACTGTTTTTT.

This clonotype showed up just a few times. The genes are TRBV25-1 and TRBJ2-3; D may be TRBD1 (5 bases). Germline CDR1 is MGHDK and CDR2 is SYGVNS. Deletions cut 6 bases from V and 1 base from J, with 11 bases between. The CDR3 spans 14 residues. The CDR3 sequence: CASSPGSRTDTQYF. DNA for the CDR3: TGTGCCAGCAGCCCAGGGTCACGCACAGATACGCAGTATTTT.

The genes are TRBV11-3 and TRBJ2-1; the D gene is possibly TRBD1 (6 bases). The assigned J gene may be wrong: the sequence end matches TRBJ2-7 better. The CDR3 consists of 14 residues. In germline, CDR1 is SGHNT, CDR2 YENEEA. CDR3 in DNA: TGTGCCAGCAGCGGGGGCGAATCCTACAATGAGCAGTACTTC. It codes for CASSGGESYNEQYF.

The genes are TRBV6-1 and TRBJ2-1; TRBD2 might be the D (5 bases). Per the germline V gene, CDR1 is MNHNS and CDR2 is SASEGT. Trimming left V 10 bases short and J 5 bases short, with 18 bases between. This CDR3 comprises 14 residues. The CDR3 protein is CANPRGMIHNEQFF. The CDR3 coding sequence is TGTGCCAACCCCCGGGGTATGATTCACAATGAGCAGTTCTTC.

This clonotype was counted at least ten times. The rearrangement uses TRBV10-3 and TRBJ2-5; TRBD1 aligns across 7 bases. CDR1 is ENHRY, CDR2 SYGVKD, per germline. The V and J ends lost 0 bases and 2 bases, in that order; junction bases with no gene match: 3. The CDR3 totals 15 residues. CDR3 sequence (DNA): TGTGCCATCAGTGAGTCTGGGGGACAGCAAGAGACCCAGTACTTC. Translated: CAISESGGQQETQYF.

CDR3 amino acids: CASSPSRTGGVKQYV. As DNA, the CDR3 is TGTGCCAGCAGCCCTAGCCGGACAGGGGGCGTTAAGCAGTACGTC. This chain links TRBV28 with TRBJ2-7; the match to TRBD1 covers 11 bases. Trimming at V came to 6 bases and at J to 8 bases, leaving 12 bases not matched to a gene. This CDR3 contains 15 residues. CDR1 and CDR2 from the germline V gene are MDHEN and SYDVKM.

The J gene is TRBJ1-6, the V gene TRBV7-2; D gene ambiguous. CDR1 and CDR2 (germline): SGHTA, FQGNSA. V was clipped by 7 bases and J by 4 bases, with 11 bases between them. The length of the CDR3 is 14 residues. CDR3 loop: CASTAEKYNSPLHF. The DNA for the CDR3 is TGTGCCAGCACCGCGGAAAAGTATAATTCACCCCTCCACTTT.

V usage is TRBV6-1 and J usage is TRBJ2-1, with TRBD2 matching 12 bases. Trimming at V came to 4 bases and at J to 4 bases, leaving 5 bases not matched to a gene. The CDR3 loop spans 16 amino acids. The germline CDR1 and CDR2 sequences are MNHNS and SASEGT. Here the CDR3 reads CASSVELAGGYNEQFF. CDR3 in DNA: TGTGCCAGCAGTGTCGAACTAGCGGGGGGATACAATGAGCAGTTCTTC.